This passage covers 24 T cell receptor beta chains from one sample sequenced in a study of shared clonotypes between healthy human individuals. CD45RO-negative, CCR7-positively selected cells formed the naive CD8 fraction, excluding terminally differentiated effector memory CD45RA+ cells. Clones were sequenced by immunoSEQ multiplex PCR, and TCRdb holds only the in-frame ones, with some missing. The table includes millions of clones, around 96% detected once. What was sequenced was naive CD8+ T cells sorted from blood. The receptors were gathered from a man in his late teens or twenties in good health.

The chain couples TRBV7-8 to TRBJ1-1; D unclear. The CDR3 has 14 amino acids. With 1 base removed from V and 2 bases from J, the gap between germline ends came to 8 bases. Germline V gives CDR1 SGHVS, CDR2 FQNEAQ. The CDR3 region is CASSLGSPNTEAFF. The CDR3 DNA is TGTGCCAGCAGCTTAGGTTCGCCAAACACTGAAGCTTTCTTT.

The chain combines TRBV4-3 with TRBJ2-7; 9 nucleotides match TRBD2. V was pared by 1 base and J by 3 bases, with 4 bases of the junction left unmatched. The germline V gene has CDR1 LGHNA and CDR2 YSLEER. The CDR3 runs 15 residues. Here the CDR3 reads CASSQGLAENYEQYF. CDR3 bases: TGCGCCAGCAGCCAAGGACTAGCGGAGAACTACGAGCAGTACTTC.

This clone was recorded only once. The J gene is TRBJ2-3, the V gene TRBV13; the match to TRBD2 covers 11 bases. Germline V gives CDR1 PRHDT, CDR2 FYEKMQ (reference sequence). CDR3 length equals 15 residues. V shed 0 bases, J shed 7 bases, and the junction held 3 bases outside the gene matches. For the CDR3, the DNA is TGTGCCAGCAGCTTAGGACTAGCGGGGGACCATACGCAGTATTTT. It translates to CASSLGLAGDHTQYF.

The chain is built from TRBV4-1 and TRBJ1-1, with D tentatively TRBD1 (5 bases). Germline values: CDR1 MGHRA, CDR2 YSYEKL. V lost 7 bases to trimming and J lost 3 bases, with 15 bases between them. The CDR3 loop spans 14 amino acids. The CDR3 nucleotides read TGCGCCAGCACCACTGGACGGGGGGACACTGAAGCTTTCTTT. Translating gives CASTTGRGDTEAFF.

CDR3 region: CASSESIGLPETQYF. DNA for the CDR3: TGCGCCAGCAGTGAGTCGATAGGGCTCCCAGAGACCCAGTACTTC. This sequence joins TRBV10-2 and TRBJ2-5, with D uncertain. The V gene lost 0 bases and the J gene lost 4 bases, with 12 bases spanning the gap. This CDR3 spans 15 amino acids. Germline V gene sequence: CDR1 WSHSY, CDR2 SAAADI.

The V gene is TRBV7-3, the J gene TRBJ2-5; 8 bases align to TRBD2. This CDR3 region has 16 residues. Germline CDR1 is SGHTA and CDR2 is FQGTGA. Trimming removed 5 bases from V and 2 bases from J; junction bases left unmatched: 10. For the CDR3, the DNA is TGTGCCAGCAGCGCGGGACTAGGCGGGACTCAAGAGACCCAGTACTTC. This gives the protein CASSAGLGGTQETQYF.

The V gene is TRBV30, the J gene TRBJ1-2; D not resolved. The CDR3 has 13 residues. CDR1 is GTSNPN and CDR2 is SVGIG in the germline V gene (reference sequence). With 1 base removed from V and 4 bases from J, the gap between germline ends came to 10 bases. CDR3 region: CAWSGLGGYGYTF. CDR3 nucleotides: TGTGCCTGGAGTGGACTAGGCGGCTATGGCTACACCTTC.

At least ten counts were recorded for this clone. The same CDR3 is also encoded by other DNA sequences in this sample. The chain links TRBV11-2 to TRBJ1-2; D unresolved. V lost 2 bases and J lost 4, with 2 bases in between. Germline loops: CDR1 SGHAT, CDR2 FQNNGV. This CDR3 has 11 amino acids. The CDR3 region has the DNA TGTGCCAGCAGCTTAACCTATGGCTACACCTTC. Translated: CASSLTYGYTF.

This chain joins TRBV28 and TRBJ2-7; 8 bases are a match to TRBD2. V lost 2 bases, J lost 0 bases, and 12 bases stayed unmatched. The CDR3 is 18 residues long. Germline CDR1 is MDHEN and CDR2 is SYDVKM. The CDR3 DNA is TGTGCCAGCAGTTTACCCCTCGCGGAGCGGGGGACCTCCTACGAGCAGTACTTC. This sequence encodes CASSLPLAERGTSYEQYF.

The V call is TRBV6-1, the J call TRBJ1-6; D might be TRBD1 (5 bases). Germline-derived CDR1 and CDR2 are MNHNS and SASEGT. V gave up 3 bases and J gave up 3 bases, with 15 bases separating them. This CDR3 is 17 amino acids long. CDR3 bases: TGTGCCAGCAGTGACTTAACGGACATAGACTATAATTCACCCCTCCACTTT. As protein: CASSDLTDIDYNSPLHF.

This chain connects TRBV7-9 to TRBJ2-1; D perhaps matches TRBD2 (6 bases). The V gene's germline CDR1 is SEHNR and CDR2 FQNEAQ (reference sequence). This CDR3 comprises 19 residues. The ends were cut back, 3 bases at V and 6 bases at J, with 27 bases in the middle. The CDR3 loop is CASSFPPDGGLKNFNEQFF. The CDR3 DNA reads as TGTGCCAGCAGCTTTCCTCCCGACGGGGGACTGAAAAACTTCAATGAGCAGTTCTTC.

The rearrangement uses TRBV6-5 and TRBJ2-2; no reliable D call. The CDR3 contains 16 residues. Germline assignment: CDR1 MNHEY and CDR2 SVGAGI. V was trimmed by 4 bases and J by 2 bases, leaving 14 bases between them. Here the CDR3 DNA reads TGTGCCAGCAGTTCCTCCCGCTTCCCAAACACCGGGGAGCTGTTTTTT. Translated: CASSSSRFPNTGELFF.

This clone has a handful of counts. The chain carries TRBV30 and TRBJ2-7, with 8 bases aligning to TRBD1. In germline, CDR1 is GTSNPN, CDR2 SVGIG (reference sequence). The CDR3 has 13 amino acids. The V gene end was trimmed by 5 bases and the J gene end by 3 bases; junction bases not matched to a gene: 6. CDR3 region: CAWDPGQDYEQYF. As DNA, the CDR3 is TGTGCCTGGGATCCGGGACAGGACTACGAGCAGTACTTC.

V usage is TRBV5-6 and J usage is TRBJ1-3; no firm D call. Germline V gene data show CDR1 as SGHDT and CDR2 as YYEEEE. V was clipped by 1 base and J by 0 bases, with 5 bases between them. This CDR3 region has 14 residues. The DNA for the CDR3 is TGTGCCAGCAGCTTGAGGAGCTCTGGAAACACCATATATTTT. Translating it yields CASSLRSSGNTIYF.

Details on this clone: This specimen includes other DNA sequences encoding the same CDR3. This chain uses TRBV9 with TRBJ2-7, with TRBD2 matching 7 bases. J gave up 4 bases and V 0 bases, and 4 bases lay outside the gene matches. CDR3 length: 14 residues. Germline V gives CDR1 SGDLS, CDR2 YYNGEE. The CDR3 loop is CASSVVPSGYEQYF. The CDR3 region has the DNA TGTGCCAGCAGCGTAGTCCCTAGCGGTTACGAGCAGTACTTC.

The chain joins TRBV29-1 to TRBJ2-2, with D possibly TRBD1 on 6 matching bases. Germline CDR1 reads SQVTM; CDR2 reads ANQGSEA. This CDR3 region has 12 residues. The V gene lost 8 bases and the J gene lost 7 bases, with 14 bases spanning the gap. The CDR3 bases are TGCAGCTGGCAGGGGAGCGGCGGGGAGCTGTTTTTT. This gives the protein CSWQGSGGELFF.

This chain connects TRBV6-5 to TRBJ2-7; a possible D gene is TRBD2 (6 bases). This CDR3 spans 14 amino acids. V was cut by 4 bases and J by 4 bases, with 14 bases left in between. Germline CDR1 reads MNHEY; CDR2 reads SVGAGI. The CDR3 reads CASSFGVGGYEQYF. In DNA form, the CDR3 reads TGTGCCAGCAGTTTTGGGGTGGGGGGATACGAGCAGTACTTC.

In its sample, this clone was seen once. The chain couples TRBV30 to TRBJ2-3; 8 bases agree with TRBD2. Germline V gene sequence: CDR1 GTSNPN, CDR2 SVGIG (reference sequence). Trimming took 5 bases from V and 0 from J; bases not matched to a gene: 7. The CDR3 consists of 15 residues. The CDR3 DNA is TGTGCCTGGGGCGCGGGGGGCTCTAGCACAGATACGCAGTATTTT. Translating it yields CAWGAGGSSTDTQYF.

The V and J genes are TRBV27 and TRBJ2-7, with D possibly being TRBD2 (7 bases). The V end lost 0 bases, the J end lost 2 bases, and 14 bases lay between the germline ends. The CDR3 covers 16 residues. Germline CDR1 reads MNHEY; CDR2 reads SMNVEV (reference sequence). CDR3 DNA sequence: TGTGCCAGCAGTTTATCGAGGGGGACTATCACCTACGAGCAGTACTTC. This encodes CASSLSRGTITYEQYF.

The genes are TRBV13 and TRBJ1-1, with TRBD1 matching over 9 bases. CDR1 PRHDT and CDR2 FYEKMQ come from the germline V gene (reference sequence). V was clipped by 0 bases and J by 8 bases; unmatched bases: 4. The CDR3 contains 14 residues. The CDR3 DNA follows: TGTGCCAGCAGCTTAGGACAGGGGGCCGCAGAAGCTTTCTTT. It translates to CASSLGQGAAEAFF.

The chain is built from TRBV7-9 and TRBJ2-7, with 8 positions matching TRBD2. J was trimmed by 2 bases and V by 6 bases; bases with no gene match: 12. Germline assignment: CDR1 SEHNR and CDR2 FQNEAQ (reference sequence). The CDR3 runs to 16 residues. The CDR3 bases are TGTGCCAGCAGTTTGAGGGACGGGAGGGCCCCCTACGAGCAGTACTTC. Translated: CASSLRDGRAPYEQYF.

V is TRBV6-1 and J is TRBJ1-2; TRBD1 might be the D (5 bases). Germline V gives CDR1 MNHNS, CDR2 SASEGT. The CDR3 consists of 13 residues. Trimming pared 8 bases from V and 0 bases from J, leaving 10 bases between. CDR3 region: CASRDGTNYGYTF. The CDR3 DNA sequence: TGTGCCAGCCGGGACGGCACTAACTATGGCTACACCTTC.

This clone was counted only a few times. This rearrangement joins TRBV4-1 to TRBJ1-5; the match to TRBD1 covers 9 bases. From germline, CDR1 is MGHRA and CDR2 YSYEKL. Losses at the gene ends were 3 bases for V and 3 bases for J; bases not matched to a gene: 6. The CDR3 is made up of 16 amino acids. The DNA for the CDR3 is TGCGCCAGCAGCCAGAGACAGGGGGGAATCAATCAGCCCCAGCATTTT. Protein sequence: CASSQRQGGINQPQHF.

J is TRBJ2-1 and V is TRBV4-1; 10 bases match TRBD2. Germline V gives CDR1 MGHRA, CDR2 YSYEKL. The CDR3 spans 17 residues. The junction had 6 bases not matched to a gene; V was cut back by 0 bases and J by 4 bases. The CDR3 DNA reads TGCGCCAGCAGCCAAGATTGGACTAGCGGAGCGTACAATGAGCAGTTCTTC. This translates into CASSQDWTSGAYNEQFF.